These T cell receptor beta chains were read from a single sample in a study of blood T cell repertoires in COVID-19. Using immunoSEQ multiplex PCR, the repertoire was profiled, and TCRdb retains in-frame clones only, with some absent. The sample lists 75,000 to 95,000 clones; roughly 78% were seen once. Sequenced material: peripheral blood. Source of these receptors: a man in his 60s with COVID-19, enrolled during active disease. CDR3s include the opening cysteine and the closing phenylalanine or tryptophan. The order of the fields is V gene, clone size, J gene, D gene, CDR3 protein, CDR3 DNA. D genes are given only for firm matches. Expanded clones are given a class, and other clones once, few, many or no size at all.

v_call: TRBV6-2/TRBV6-3
clone_size: few
j_call: TRBJ1-5
d_call: -
cdr3_aa: CASSYSTGPQHF
cdr3_nt: TGTGCCAGCAGTTACTCGACGGGGCCCCAGCATTTT

v_call: TRBV7-9
clone_size: -
j_call: TRBJ2-1
d_call: -
cdr3_aa: CASSLAGPNYNEQFF
cdr3_nt: TGTGCCAGCAGCTTAGCGGGGCCTAACTACAATGAGCAGTTCTTC

v_call: TRBV27
clone_size: -
j_call: TRBJ2-2
d_call: -
cdr3_aa: CASSLRGRGTGELFF
cdr3_nt: TGTGCCAGCAGTTTGAGAGGGAGAGGGACCGGGGAGCTGTTTTTT

v_call: TRBV19
clone_size: -
j_call: TRBJ1-2
d_call: TRBD1
cdr3_aa: CAIDTGGYGYTF
cdr3_nt: TGTGCCATAGATACAGGGGGCTATGGCTACACCTTC

v_call: TRBV19
clone_size: -
j_call: TRBJ1-1
d_call: -
cdr3_aa: CASSRRMNTEAFF
cdr3_nt: TGTGCCAGTAGCCGGAGAATGAACACTGAAGCTTTCTTT

v_call: TRBV2
clone_size: -
j_call: TRBJ2-1
d_call: -
cdr3_aa: CASIGGDNEQFF
cdr3_nt: TGTGCCAGCATCGGCGGAGACAATGAGCAGTTCTTC

v_call: TRBV25-1
clone_size: -
j_call: TRBJ2-1
d_call: TRBD1
cdr3_aa: CASSGIGQGPGGEQFF
cdr3_nt: TGTGCCAGCAGTGGAATAGGACAGGGACCTGGGGGGGAGCAGTTCTTC

v_call: TRBV6-5
clone_size: -
j_call: TRBJ1-4
d_call: TRBD1
cdr3_aa: CASSYDRGHMSEKLFF
cdr3_nt: TGTGCCAGCAGTTACGACAGGGGCCATATGTCTGAAAAACTGTTTTTT

v_call: TRBV29-1
clone_size: -
j_call: TRBJ2-7
d_call: TRBD2
cdr3_aa: CSVRHPGLNYEQYF
cdr3_nt: TGCAGCGTCCGTCATCCGGGACTAAACTACGAGCAGTACTTC

v_call: TRBV9
clone_size: -
j_call: TRBJ2-5
d_call: -
cdr3_aa: CASSKGGFGETQYF
cdr3_nt: TGTGCCAGCAGCAAGGGGGGGTTCGGAGAGACCCAGTACTTC

v_call: TRBV18
clone_size: -
j_call: TRBJ2-7
d_call: -
cdr3_aa: CASSDNDYEQYF
cdr3_nt: TGTGCCAGCTCAGACAATGACTACGAGCAGTACTTC

v_call: TRBV18
clone_size: -
j_call: TRBJ1-3
d_call: TRBD1
cdr3_aa: CASSIDRDGNTIYF
cdr3_nt: TGTGCCAGCTCCATCGACAGGGATGGAAACACCATATATTTT

v_call: TRBV5-4
clone_size: -
j_call: TRBJ2-2
d_call: TRBD2
cdr3_aa: CASSLAAGGSGELFF
cdr3_nt: TGTGCCAGCAGCTTGGCAGCGGGAGGGTCAGGGGAGCTGTTTTTT

v_call: TRBV11-2
clone_size: -
j_call: TRBJ2-2
d_call: TRBD2
cdr3_aa: CASSFGTSSTGELFF
cdr3_nt: TGTGCCAGCAGCTTCGGGACTAGCAGCACCGGGGAGCTGTTTTTT

v_call: TRBV20-1
clone_size: -
j_call: TRBJ1-6
d_call: TRBD1
cdr3_aa: CSASPDRGRDSPLHF
cdr3_nt: TGCAGTGCTAGTCCCGACAGGGGAAGGGATTCACCCCTCCACTTT

v_call: TRBV29-1
clone_size: -
j_call: TRBJ1-1
d_call: -
cdr3_aa: CSVVGLLNTEAFF
cdr3_nt: TGCAGCGTTGTGGGACTTTTGAACACTGAAGCTTTCTTT

v_call: TRBV6-5
clone_size: -
j_call: TRBJ2-1
d_call: -
cdr3_aa: CASSTLGSIGEQFF
cdr3_nt: TGTGCCAGCAGTACCCTCGGGAGTATCGGTGAGCAGTTCTTC

v_call: TRBV5-1
clone_size: -
j_call: TRBJ2-7
d_call: -
cdr3_aa: CASSLEGGEQYF
cdr3_nt: TGCGCCAGCAGCTTGGAAGGGGGCGAGCAGTACTTC

v_call: TRBV4-1
clone_size: -
j_call: TRBJ2-7
d_call: -
cdr3_aa: CASSQEHPYEQYF
cdr3_nt: TGCGCCAGCAGCCAAGAACATCCCTACGAGCAGTACTTC

v_call: TRBV5-1
clone_size: -
j_call: TRBJ1-3
d_call: TRBD1
cdr3_aa: CASSRDGRTGSGNTIYF
cdr3_nt: TGCGCCAGCAGCCGGGACGGGCGGACAGGGTCTGGAAACACCATATATTTT

v_call: TRBV4-1
clone_size: -
j_call: TRBJ2-2
d_call: TRBD2
cdr3_aa: CASSQEGISGRLSTGELFF
cdr3_nt: TGCGCCAGCAGCCAAGAAGGTATTAGCGGGAGATTATCCACCGGGGAGCTGTTTTTT

v_call: TRBV6-2/TRBV6-3
clone_size: once
j_call: TRBJ2-2
d_call: TRBD2
cdr3_aa: CASSYSREAGELFF
cdr3_nt: TGTGCCAGCAGTTACTCGCGGGAGGCCGGGGAGCTGTTTTTT

v_call: TRBV11-1
clone_size: -
j_call: TRBJ2-7
d_call: TRBD2
cdr3_aa: CASRLEASGTYEQYF
cdr3_nt: TGTGCCAGCCGCTTAGAGGCTAGCGGGACCTACGAGCAGTACTTC

v_call: TRBV5-1
clone_size: -
j_call: TRBJ2-7
d_call: TRBD2
cdr3_aa: CASSLSGGATGQYF
cdr3_nt: TGCGCCAGCAGCTTGTCGGGGGGTGCTACGGGGCAGTACTTC

v_call: TRBV7-9
clone_size: few
j_call: TRBJ2-7
d_call: TRBD1
cdr3_aa: CASSLTTGTEEREQYF
cdr3_nt: TGTGCCAGCAGCTTGACGACAGGGACGGAGGAAAGGGAGCAGTACTTC

v_call: TRBV5-1
clone_size: -
j_call: TRBJ2-2
d_call: TRBD1
cdr3_aa: CASSLGGTGANTGELFF
cdr3_nt: TGCGCCAGCAGCTTGGGGGGGACAGGGGCGAACACCGGGGAGCTGTTTTTT

v_call: TRBV2
clone_size: -
j_call: TRBJ2-1
d_call: -
cdr3_aa: CASSPRAQGGHEQFF
cdr3_nt: TGTGCCAGCAGTCCCCGAGCGCAGGGAGGCCATGAGCAGTTCTTC

v_call: TRBV29-1
clone_size: once
j_call: TRBJ2-7
d_call: TRBD1
cdr3_aa: CSATGTGRYEQYF
cdr3_nt: TGCAGCGCAACCGGGACAGGGCGGTACGAGCAGTACTTC

v_call: TRBV6-4
clone_size: -
j_call: TRBJ2-1
d_call: -
cdr3_aa: CASSVSFSYNEQFF
cdr3_nt: TGTGCCAGCAGTGTTTCCTTCTCCTACAATGAGCAGTTCTTC

v_call: TRBV3-1/TRBV3-2
clone_size: -
j_call: TRBJ2-4
d_call: -
cdr3_aa: CASSYPGEKNIQYF
cdr3_nt: TGTGCCAGCAGTTACCCAGGGGAGAAAAACATTCAGTACTTC

v_call: TRBV6-5
clone_size: few
j_call: TRBJ1-5
d_call: TRBD1
cdr3_aa: CASSLQGGNQPQHF
cdr3_nt: TGTGCCAGCAGCTTACAGGGGGGCAATCAGCCCCAGCATTTT

v_call: TRBV19
clone_size: -
j_call: TRBJ2-5
d_call: -
cdr3_aa: CASKETYRGAGETQYF
cdr3_nt: TGTGCCAGTAAAGAGACGTACCGGGGCGCGGGGGAGACCCAGTACTTC

v_call: TRBV2
clone_size: once
j_call: TRBJ2-7
d_call: TRBD1
cdr3_aa: CASSELVWDRTKLEYF
cdr3_nt: TGTGCCAGCAGTGAATTAGTATGGGACAGGACCAAGTTGGAGTACTTC

v_call: TRBV11-3
clone_size: -
j_call: TRBJ2-7
d_call: TRBD1
cdr3_aa: CASSKRVVTGYLREQYF
cdr3_nt: TGTGCCAGCAGCAAGCGAGTAGTGACAGGGTACTTGCGGGAGCAGTACTTC

v_call: TRBV19
clone_size: -
j_call: TRBJ2-2
d_call: TRBD2
cdr3_aa: CASSIDRASGGSGELFF
cdr3_nt: TGTGCCAGTAGTATAGATCGGGCTAGCGGGGGTTCCGGGGAGCTGTTTTTT

v_call: TRBV27
clone_size: -
j_call: TRBJ1-1
d_call: -
cdr3_aa: CASSFQVNTEAFF
cdr3_nt: TGTGCCAGCAGTTTTCAGGTGAACACTGAAGCTTTCTTT

v_call: TRBV24-1
clone_size: -
j_call: TRBJ2-3
d_call: -
cdr3_aa: CATSDSGRGDTQYF
cdr3_nt: TGTGCCACCAGTGATTCTGGAAGGGGAGATACGCAGTATTTT

v_call: TRBV5-8
clone_size: -
j_call: TRBJ1-1
d_call: -
cdr3_aa: CASSLLSWAFF
cdr3_nt: TGTGCCAGCAGCTTGTTGAGTTGGGCTTTCTTT

v_call: TRBV19
clone_size: -
j_call: TRBJ1-1
d_call: -
cdr3_aa: CASSRGLYTEAFF
cdr3_nt: TGTGCCAGTAGTAGAGGGCTTTACACTGAAGCTTTCTTT

v_call: TRBV30
clone_size: -
j_call: TRBJ1-2
d_call: -
cdr3_aa: CAWSVLGMDGYTF
cdr3_nt: TGTGCCTGGAGTGTACTCGGGATGGATGGCTACACCTTC

v_call: TRBV20-1
clone_size: -
j_call: TRBJ2-5
d_call: -
cdr3_aa: CSASAGTAKETQYF
cdr3_nt: TGCAGTGCTAGTGCGGGGACAGCCAAAGAGACCCAGTACTTC

v_call: TRBV18
clone_size: -
j_call: TRBJ2-6
d_call: -
cdr3_aa: CASSPLEISGANVLTF
cdr3_nt: TGTGCCAGCTCACCGCTAGAAATCTCTGGGGCCAACGTCCTGACTTTC

v_call: TRBV19
clone_size: -
j_call: TRBJ1-4
d_call: -
cdr3_aa: CASSKSAGSTLNEKLFF
cdr3_nt: TGTGCCAGTAGTAAGTCAGCCGGGTCAACCCTTAATGAAAAACTGTTTTTT

v_call: TRBV7-9
clone_size: -
j_call: TRBJ1-4
d_call: -
cdr3_aa: CASSLFVDNEKLFF
cdr3_nt: TGTGCCAGCAGCTTATTCGTAGATAATGAAAAACTGTTTTTT

v_call: TRBV6-5
clone_size: few
j_call: TRBJ2-7
d_call: TRBD2
cdr3_aa: CASSSGLAGSYEQYF
cdr3_nt: TGTGCCAGCAGTTCGGGGCTAGCGGGCTCATACGAGCAGTACTTC

v_call: TRBV10-1
clone_size: -
j_call: TRBJ2-1
d_call: TRBD2
cdr3_aa: CASRGTSGRHEQFF
cdr3_nt: TGCGCCAGCAGGGGGACTAGCGGGAGGCATGAGCAGTTCTTC

v_call: TRBV18
clone_size: -
j_call: TRBJ2-1
d_call: -
cdr3_aa: CASSPLGPYNEQFF
cdr3_nt: TGTGCCAGCTCCCCGCTGGGGCCCTACAATGAGCAGTTCTTC

v_call: TRBV6-5
clone_size: many
j_call: TRBJ1-1
d_call: -
cdr3_aa: CASAGNTEAFF
cdr3_nt: TGTGCCAGCGCGGGGAACACTGAAGCTTTCTTT

v_call: TRBV30
clone_size: -
j_call: TRBJ2-2
d_call: -
cdr3_aa: CAWSGLPFGELFF
cdr3_nt: TGTGCCTGGAGTGGACTCCCGTTCGGGGAGCTGTTTTTT

v_call: TRBV7-3
clone_size: -
j_call: TRBJ2-1
d_call: -
cdr3_aa: CASRGGGDEQFF
cdr3_nt: TGTGCCAGCCGAGGGGGAGGGGATGAGCAGTTCTTC

v_call: TRBV5-1
clone_size: -
j_call: TRBJ2-7
d_call: TRBD1
cdr3_aa: CASSLEGTGYEQYF
cdr3_nt: TGCGCCAGCAGCTTGGAGGGGACAGGCTACGAGCAGTACTTC

v_call: TRBV6-2/TRBV6-3
clone_size: -
j_call: TRBJ1-1
d_call: -
cdr3_aa: CASSLGKGRTEAFF
cdr3_nt: TGTGCCAGCAGCCTAGGGAAGGGGAGGACTGAAGCTTTCTTT

v_call: TRBV5-1
clone_size: once
j_call: TRBJ1-4
d_call: TRBD1
cdr3_aa: CASSLQGQGYEKLFF
cdr3_nt: TGCGCCAGCAGCTTGCAGGGACAGGGGTATGAAAAACTGTTTTTT

v_call: TRBV5-1
clone_size: -
j_call: TRBJ1-4
d_call: TRBD1
cdr3_aa: CASSPGQGWEEKLFF
cdr3_nt: TGCGCCAGCAGCCCCGGACAGGGGTGGGAAGAAAAACTGTTTTTT

v_call: TRBV18
clone_size: -
j_call: TRBJ1-4
d_call: TRBD1
cdr3_aa: CASSNDRGFANEKLFF
cdr3_nt: TGTGCCAGCTCAAATGACAGGGGGTTCGCTAATGAAAAACTGTTTTTT

v_call: TRBV11-2
clone_size: -
j_call: TRBJ1-4
d_call: -
cdr3_aa: CASGPGGSNEKLFF
cdr3_nt: TGTGCCAGCGGGCCCGGAGGGTCTAATGAAAAACTGTTTTTT

v_call: TRBV9
clone_size: -
j_call: TRBJ2-1
d_call: -
cdr3_aa: CASSVRDYGNEQFF
cdr3_nt: TGTGCCAGCAGCGTACGGGATTACGGCAATGAGCAGTTCTTC

v_call: TRBV15
clone_size: -
j_call: TRBJ1-5
d_call: -
cdr3_aa: CATSRVGGTLNQPQHF
cdr3_nt: TGTGCCACCAGCAGAGTGGGAGGTACCCTCAATCAGCCCCAGCATTTT

v_call: TRBV12-3/TRBV12-4
clone_size: -
j_call: TRBJ2-7
d_call: -
cdr3_aa: CASSLVGAYEQYF
cdr3_nt: TGTGCCAGCAGTTTAGTCGGAGCCTACGAGCAGTACTTC